A selection of T cell receptor beta chains follows, all from one sample in a study of shared clonotypes between healthy human individuals. Measured with immunoSEQ multiplex PCR; TCRdb has only the in-frame clones, and not every one. The profile shows roughly 1.5 million clones, 95% to 99% of them singletons. Sequencing used naive CD4+ T cells sorted from blood. These receptors came from a man aged 30 to 45 in good health. CDR3s include the opening cysteine and the closing phenylalanine or tryptophan. A D gene is named only where the DNA matches it firmly. Not all rows give a size; the values are once, few, many and, for expanded clones, a class.

J gene	clone size	V gene	D gene	CDR3 DNA	CDR3 protein
TRBJ2-2	NA	TRBV19	TRBD2	TGTGCCAGTACCGGGAGGGCCCTCGGGGAGCTGTTTTTT	CASTGRALGELFF
TRBJ2-2	NA	TRBV28	NA	TGTGCCAGCAGTTTAATTTTCACCGGGGAGCTGTTTTTT	CASSLIFTGELFF
TRBJ2-7	NA	TRBV13	NA	TGTGCCAGCAGCCTTGGACGGATATCCTACGAGCAGTACTTC	CASSLGRISYEQYF
TRBJ2-7	NA	TRBV18	TRBD2	TGTGCCAGCTCACCGAGGACTAGCGGGAGCCTTCCCTACGAGCAGTACTTC	CASSPRTSGSLPYEQYF
TRBJ1-1	NA	TRBV27	NA	TGTGCCAGCAGTTTATTCCCGGTGGCTAACACTGAAGCTTTCTTT	CASSLFPVANTEAFF
TRBJ2-3	NA	TRBV6-1	TRBD2	TGTGCCAGCCGGACAGCGGGAGGAACAGATACGCAGTATTTT	CASRTAGGTDTQYF
TRBJ2-7	NA	TRBV13	NA	TGTGCCAGCAGCCCTGGGACCCCAATCTACGAGCAGTACTTC	CASSPGTPIYEQYF
TRBJ2-1	NA	TRBV4-2	NA	TGTGCCAGCAGCCAAGTAAAAGGACTATCCTACAATGAGCAGTTCTTC	CASSQVKGLSYNEQFF
TRBJ1-5	NA	TRBV15	NA	TGTGCCACCAGCAGAACAGGCAATAGCAATCAGCCCCAGCATTTT	CATSRTGNSNQPQHF
TRBJ2-1	NA	TRBV5-1	TRBD2	TGCGCCAGCAGCGCACCGGGACTAGCGGGAGGCAGCTCCTACAATGAGCAGTTCTTC	CASSAPGLAGGSSYNEQFF
TRBJ2-5	NA	TRBV9	TRBD2	TGTGCCAGCAGCGCGGGACTAGCGGGAGTTCAAGAGACCCAGTACTTC	CASSAGLAGVQETQYF
TRBJ1-2	NA	TRBV28	NA	TGTGCCAGCACTCTGGGGACGGCTTATGGCTACACCTTC	CASTLGTAYGYTF
TRBJ2-5	NA	TRBV10-1	NA	TGCGCCAGCAGTAAAAGTAATTACGAAGAGACCCAGTACTTC	CASSKSNYEETQYF
TRBJ1-3	NA	TRBV7-6	NA	TGTGCCAGCAGCTACGGACAGCCGATCGACCTATCTGGAAACACCATATATTTT	CASSYGQPIDLSGNTIYF
TRBJ2-5	NA	TRBV10-3	NA	TGTGCCATCAGTGGGGCCGGCCAGGAGACCCAGTACTTC	CAISGAGQETQYF
TRBJ2-7	NA	TRBV4-2	NA	TGTGCCAGCAGCCAAGTAGGGGACCGCTACTACGAGCAGTACTTC	CASSQVGDRYYEQYF
TRBJ2-5	once	TRBV2	NA	TGTGCCAGCAGTGAAAATTCAGGCGGGACCCAGTACTTC	CASSENSGGTQYF
TRBJ1-3	NA	TRBV5-4	NA	TGTGCCAGCAGCTTGGCAGGGACTGGAAACACCATATATTTT	CASSLAGTGNTIYF
TRBJ1-5	NA	TRBV5-4	NA	TGTGCCAGCAGCTTGGATGCCAGTCAGCCCCAGCATTTT	CASSLDASQPQHF
TRBJ2-2	once	TRBV9	NA	TGTGCCAGCAGCGTAGCTATGGGGGTAGGGGAGCTGTTTTTT	CASSVAMGVGELFF
TRBJ2-5	NA	TRBV5-4	NA	TGTGCCAGCAGCTTGGACCTTGGGGAGACCCAGTACTTC	CASSLDLGETQYF
TRBJ2-1	NA	TRBV5-1	NA	TGCGCCAGCAGCCTTGGGGGGCTAGGCTCCTACAATGAGCAGTTCTTC	CASSLGGLGSYNEQFF
TRBJ2-1	NA	TRBV7-9	NA	TGTGCCAGCAGCTTTGGGACTCCCAATGAGCAGTTCTTC	CASSFGTPNEQFF
TRBJ2-1	NA	TRBV9	TRBD2	TGTGCCAGCAGCGTACGGACTAGCGGGAGGGCGAGCTCCTACAATGAGCAGTTCTTC	CASSVRTSGRASSYNEQFF
TRBJ2-3	once	TRBV29-1	NA	TGCAGCGTTGAACTCGGAGATACGCAGTATTTT	CSVELGDTQYF
TRBJ2-1	NA	TRBV5-1	TRBD2	TGCGCCAGCCAAGTAGCGGGAGTCTCGAATGAGCAGTTCTTC	CASQVAGVSNEQFF
TRBJ1-1	once	TRBV19	TRBD1	TGTGCCAGTAGTATTGGCCCGACAGGGTCTGAAGCTTTCTTT	CASSIGPTGSEAFF
TRBJ1-1	NA	TRBV9	NA	TGTGCCAGCAGCCACGGACAATCGCTGGACACTGAAGCTTTCTTT	CASSHGQSLDTEAFF
TRBJ2-3	NA	TRBV19	NA	TGTGCCAGTAGTATCAGGGATGCAGATACGCAGTATTTT	CASSIRDADTQYF
TRBJ1-1	NA	TRBV5-4	TRBD1	TGTGCCAGCAGCTTACAGACAGGGGGGAGCACTGAAGCTTTCTTT	CASSLQTGGSTEAFF
TRBJ1-4	NA	TRBV7-9	NA	TGTGCCAGTTGGAGGGATAATGAAAAACTGTTTTTT	CASWRDNEKLFF
TRBJ1-2	NA	TRBV6-1	NA	TGTGCCAGCAGTGAAGCCGGGGGTGGCTACACCTTC	CASSEAGGGYTF
TRBJ2-2	NA	TRBV18	TRBD2	TGTGCCAGCTCACCACCAGATGGCGGGAGGGCAAATGGGGAGCTGTTTTTT	CASSPPDGGRANGELFF
TRBJ1-4	NA	TRBV5-8	NA	TGTGCCAGCAGCTTGGACGGGATAACAGCGGGAAAACTGTTTTTT	CASSLDGITAGKLFF
TRBJ2-7	NA	TRBV30	TRBD1	TGTGCCTGGAGTGAGGGGGCACGGTACGAGCAGTACTTC	CAWSEGARYEQYF
TRBJ2-7	NA	TRBV15	NA	TGTGCCACCAGCAGAGATAGCTCGCGCGCCGCCTACGAGCAGTACTTC	CATSRDSSRAAYEQYF
TRBJ2-1	NA	TRBV5-8	NA	TGTGCCAGCAGCTTCGATCGGCTTCCTGGTCTGAATGAGCAGTTCTTC	CASSFDRLPGLNEQFF
TRBJ2-2	NA	TRBV7-3	NA	TGTGCCAGCAGCCCTTTAGGATTGCCCGGGGAGCTGTTTTTT	CASSPLGLPGELFF
TRBJ2-7	NA	TRBV6-1	NA	TGTGCCAGCAGTGAATGGACAGTTAGCTCCTACGAGCAGTACTTC	CASSEWTVSSYEQYF
TRBJ2-2	NA	TRBV19	TRBD1	TGTGCCAGTAGTAAACAGGGGGCTTGGGGGGAGCTGTTTTTT	CASSKQGAWGELFF
TRBJ2-3	once	TRBV29-1	NA	TGCAGCGCCCGAGCCGAGGAGTCCGTGGTTACGCAGTATTTT	CSARAEESVVTQYF
TRBJ2-3	NA	TRBV6-1	NA	TGTGCCAGCAGTGAAGAAGAGGATCATTCAGATACGCAGTATTTT	CASSEEEDHSDTQYF
TRBJ2-5	NA	TRBV11-2	NA	TGTGCCAGCAGCTTAAGAGAAGAGACCCAGTACTTC	CASSLREETQYF
TRBJ2-1	NA	TRBV9	TRBD1	TGTGCCAGCAGCGTAGCTGGGACAGGGGGCTCCTACAATGAGCAGTTCTTC	CASSVAGTGGSYNEQFF